A selection of T cell receptor beta chains follows, all from one sample in a study of blood T cell repertoires in COVID-19. The assay was immunoSEQ multiplex PCR, and TCRdb's table has in-frame clones only and misses some. The sample lists over 200,000 clones, approximately 90% occurring once. Sequenced sample: PBMCs or T cells enriched from blood (not recorded which). These receptors were collected from a man aged 30 to 39 who had recovered from COVID-19. Both conserved end residues are part of each CDR3. The D gene is left open where the match is weak.

J gene	V gene	D gene	CDR3 DNA	CDR3 protein
TRBJ2-3	TRBV5-6	TRBD2	TGTGCCAGCAGCGGGGGGACTAGCGGCACAGATACGCAGTATTTT	CASSGGTSGTDTQYF
TRBJ1-1	TRBV7-2	NA	TGTGCCAGCACCGTAGAGGGGGGGTCTGAAGCTTTCTTT	CASTVEGGSEAFF
TRBJ1-3	TRBV30	NA	TGTGCCTGGAGTGTAAATCGGGTCCGTGGAAACACCATATATTTT	CAWSVNRVRGNTIYF
TRBJ1-2	TRBV7-2	NA	TGTGCCAGCAAAAGGTGGGAGGGGGAGAACTATGGCTACACCTTC	CASKRWEGENYGYTF
TRBJ1-4	TRBV28	NA	TGTGCCAGCTGGGAGGGTTCAGGGAGGAGGGAAAAACTGTTTTTT	CASWEGSGRREKLFF
TRBJ2-7	TRBV28	NA	TGTGCCAGCACCTTGGAAACAGGACGTGGCGAGCAGTACTTC	CASTLETGRGEQYF
TRBJ1-2	TRBV7-9	NA	TGTGCCAGCAGCCCCCGGGGTGGACAGATGAACTATGGCTACACCTTC	CASSPRGGQMNYGYTF
TRBJ2-1	TRBV19	TRBD1	TGTGCCAGTAGTATAGAAAACAGGGGGCGGAAGTTCTTC	CASSIENRGRKFF
TRBJ2-1	TRBV30	NA	TGTGCCTGGGGGCATTTGGGGGCAGCTAACAATGAGCAGTTCTTC	CAWGHLGAANNEQFF
TRBJ1-2	TRBV5-5	NA	TGTGCCAGCAGCTTGAACGGAGTCTATGGCTACACCTTC	CASSLNGVYGYTF
TRBJ2-2	TRBV19	TRBD2	TGTGCCAGTAGTTTTGGGACTAGCAAAAACGGGGAGCTGTTTTTT	CASSFGTSKNGELFF